These 21 T cell receptor beta chains originate from one sample sequenced in a study of CD8 T cells in Susac syndrome. When the RNA was reverse transcribed, random hexamers were used with an input of about 0.5 to 1 ug. TCRdb called the immunoSEQ multiplex PCR reads again in MiXCR, with one record for every CDR3 protein. The sample lists approximately 120,000 distinct CDR3 sequences, about nine tenths occurring once. The sample comprised CD8+ T cells from PBMCs. These receptors were taken from a human donor in good health.

The gene calls are TRBV20-1 and TRBJ1-2; TRBD1 matches at 8 bases. From germline, CDR1 is DFQATT and CDR2 SNEGSKA (reference sequence). The CDR3 sequence is 12 residues long. The CDR3 spells CSTGQGWFGYTF. The CDR3 DNA follows: TGCAGCACTGGACAGGGTTGGTTTGGCTACACCTTC.

The chain employs TRBV5-1 and TRBJ1-1; 7 bases fit TRBD1. CDR3 length: 17 amino acids. Germline CDR1 reads SGHRS; CDR2 reads YFSETQ. After removal of 0 bases from V and 1 base from J, the junction contained 9 bases not matched to a gene. The CDR3 region is CASSLGQGGGWNTEAFF. The CDR3 nucleotides read TGCGCCAGCAGCTTGGGACAGGGCGGAGGATGGAACACTGAAGCTTTCTTT.

For the CDR3, the DNA is TGCAGTGCTACCCCGTCGGCCGGTCTCGCAGATACGCAGTATTTT. This translates into CSATPSAGLADTQYF. The gene calls are TRBV20-1 and TRBJ2-3; D gene ambiguous. Trimming stripped 4 bases from V and 4 bases from J, with 18 bases between. The germline CDR1 and CDR2 sequences are DFQATT and SNEGSKA (reference sequence). This CDR3 is 15 amino acids long.

The chain carries TRBV29-1 and TRBJ2-7; D possibly uses TRBD1 or TRBD2 (5 bases each). Germline V gene lookup returns CDR1 SQVTM and CDR2 ANQGSEA. This CDR3 region has 15 residues. V lost 0 bases and J lost 2, with 14 bases in between. The CDR3 DNA reads TGCAGCGTTGAAGAGGGACCCCTAGGGACCTACGAGCAGTACTTC. Translated, it gives CSVEEGPLGTYEQYF.

The chain links TRBV6-2 or TRBV6-3 to TRBJ2-1; D gene unclear. The CDR3 loop spans 15 amino acids. CDR1 MNHEY and CDR2 SVGEGT come from the germline V gene. The V end was cut by 4 bases, the J end by 9 bases, with 19 bases between. CDR3 loop: CASSSQEPVAAEQFF. CDR3 nucleotide sequence: TGTGCCAGCAGTTCTCAGGAACCCGTAGCAGCTGAGCAGTTCTTC.

CDR3 nucleotides: TGTGCCAGCAGCCCCGACAGCAATAGCAATCAGCCCCAGCATTTT. Translating it yields CASSPDSNSNQPQHF. J is TRBJ1-5 and V is TRBV11-1; maybe TRBD1 (5 bases). V was pared by 5 bases and J by 0 bases, with 11 bases between. This CDR3 is built from 15 residues. Germline CDR1 SGHAT, CDR2 FQDESV (reference sequence).

The CDR3 protein is CASSQGTGAQETQYF. In DNA form, the CDR3 reads TGTGCCAGCAGTCAAGGGACAGGGGCGCAAGAGACCCAGTACTTC. The V and J genes are TRBV6-2 or TRBV6-3 and TRBJ2-5; 10 nucleotides line up with TRBD1. CDR3 size: 15 residues. Losses at the gene ends were 5 bases for V and 2 bases for J; bases not matched to a gene: 5. Germline V gene data show CDR1 as MNHEY and CDR2 as SVGEGT.

The chain recombines TRBV4-3 with TRBJ1-1, with no clear D. Germline lookup yields CDR1 LGHNA and CDR2 YSLEER. V gave up 0 bases and J gave up 5 bases, with 10 bases separating them. The CDR3 length is 14 residues. The CDR3 DNA reads as TGCGCCAGCAGCCAAGATGGAGGGCGGACTGAAGCTTTCTTT. Amino acid sequence: CASSQDGGRTEAFF.

This rearrangement joins TRBV12-3 or TRBV12-4 to TRBJ1-5; maybe TRBD1 (6 bases). The V end was cut by 2 bases, the J end by 7 bases, with 18 bases between. This CDR3 has 16 residues. The CDR3 reads CASSLFRGQRRQPQHF. The CDR3 bases are TGTGCCAGCAGTTTATTCCGAGGACAGAGGAGGCAGCCCCAGCATTTT.

This clonotype turned up a few times. The chain links TRBV29-1 to TRBJ2-7; 7 bases are a match to TRBD1. This CDR3 contains 13 residues. Looked up from germline, CDR1 is SQVTM and CDR2 is ANQGSEA. After removal of 8 bases from V and 2 bases from J, the junction contained 9 bases not matched to a gene. CDR3 in DNA: TGCAGCTCCCGGGACAGTTCAACCTACGAGCAGTACTTC. This sequence encodes CSSRDSSTYEQYF.

For the CDR3, the DNA is TGTGCCAGTACGCAGGTGGGCAGCCTAAACTATGGCTACACCTTC. This encodes CASTQVGSLNYGYTF. The J gene is TRBJ1-2, the V gene TRBV19; D is undetermined. Germline CDR1 LNHDA, CDR2 SQIVND (reference sequence). The CDR3 has 15 amino acids. Trimming took off 7 bases at V and 2 bases at J, with 17 bases between the two ends.

This chain joins TRBV7-8 and TRBJ1-1; D not resolved. CDR1 SGHVS and CDR2 FQNEAQ come from the germline V gene. Trimming pared 0 bases from V and 8 bases from J, leaving 19 bases between. This CDR3 comprises 16 residues. The CDR3 region has the DNA TGTGCCAGCAGCTTAGCGATTGGTGCAGGCTTGCCCGAAGCTTTCTTT. It yields the protein CASSLAIGAGLPEAFF.

This chain joins TRBV5-4 and TRBJ1-2; unclear D gene. CDR3 size: 12 residues. V lost 0 bases and J 7 bases, leaving 7 bases between the germline ends. Germline values: CDR1 SGHNT, CDR2 YYREEE (reference sequence). This CDR3 is CASSLADGGYTF. Here the CDR3 DNA reads TGTGCCAGCAGCTTGGCTGATGGTGGCTACACCTTC.

The chain has TRBV19 and TRBJ1-2; D unclear. CDR3 length equals 14 residues. Germline V CDR1 and CDR2: LNHDA, SQIVND (reference sequence). V was shortened by 0 bases and J by 5 bases, with 10 bases between the two germline ends. CDR3 sequence (DNA): TGTGCCAGTAGTATAGACAACGGGAAGTATGGCTACACCTTC. Protein: CASSIDNGKYGYTF.

The rearrangement uses TRBV5-1 and TRBJ2-3; no reliable D call. CDR3 size: 12 residues. The germline gives CDR1 SGHRS, CDR2 YFSETQ. Trimming shortened V by 5 bases and J by 1 base, and 5 bases separated the two germline ends. CDR3: CASRVGTDTQYF. The CDR3 bases are TGCGCCAGCAGGGTGGGCACAGATACGCAGTATTTT.

The chain joins TRBV27 to TRBJ1-4; 9 positions match TRBD1. Germline-derived CDR1 and CDR2 are MNHEY and SMNVEV (reference sequence). The CDR3 extends over 14 amino acids. J lost 7 bases, V lost 5 bases, and 5 bases had no gene match. In DNA, the CDR3 is TGTGCCAGCAGTGCCCACAGGGGGCTTGAAAAACTGTTTTTT. This sequence encodes CASSAHRGLEKLFF.

In its sample, this clonotype was seen once. CDR3 sequence reads: CASSPQSGSTDTQYF. In DNA, the CDR3 is TGTGCCAGCAGCCCTCAAAGCGGGAGTACAGATACGCAGTATTTT. This chain uses TRBV9 with TRBJ2-3, with 8 bases that match TRBD2. The V gene end was trimmed by 4 bases and the J gene end by 3 bases; junction bases not matched to a gene: 7. The CDR3 contains 15 residues. The germline gives CDR1 SGDLS, CDR2 YYNGEE.

V usage is TRBV5-1 and J usage is TRBJ1-2; 8 nucleotides line up with TRBD1. The germline V gene encodes CDR1 SGHRS and CDR2 YFSETQ. This CDR3 has 15 residues. V gave up 4 bases and J gave up 7 bases; unmatched junction bases: 12. CDR3 protein: CASSPGGQVSSGYTF. CDR3 coding DNA: TGCGCCAGCAGCCCCGGGGGACAGGTATCCTCTGGCTACACCTTC.

The genes are TRBV20-1 and TRBJ1-2, with TRBD1 as a possible D gene (5 bases). The CDR3 length is 14 residues. Germline CDR1 DFQATT, CDR2 SNEGSKA (reference sequence). Trimming shortened V by 3 bases and J by 6 bases, and 17 bases separated the two germline ends. CDR3 protein: CSASDRTGTDGYTF. The CDR3 region has the DNA TGCAGTGCTAGCGACCGCACCGGGACGGATGGCTACACCTTC.

The rearrangement uses TRBV12-3 or TRBV12-4 and TRBJ2-7, with 7 bases matching TRBD1. V lost 6 bases and J lost 3; bases outside the gene matches: 8. This CDR3 has 14 residues. Here the CDR3 reads CASRLGQNVYEQYF. Written as DNA, the CDR3 is TGTGCCAGCAGGCTGGGACAGAATGTCTACGAGCAGTACTTC.

The V gene is TRBV28, the J gene TRBJ1-2, with D possibly TRBD1 on 5 matching bases. Germline lookup yields CDR1 MDHEN and CDR2 SYDVKM. With 1 base removed from V and 3 bases from J, the gap between germline ends came to 12 bases. The CDR3 loop spans 15 amino acids. The CDR3 reads CASSLSLGGDYGYTF. CDR3 DNA: TGTGCCAGCAGTTTATCTTTGGGGGGGGACTATGGCTACACCTTC.